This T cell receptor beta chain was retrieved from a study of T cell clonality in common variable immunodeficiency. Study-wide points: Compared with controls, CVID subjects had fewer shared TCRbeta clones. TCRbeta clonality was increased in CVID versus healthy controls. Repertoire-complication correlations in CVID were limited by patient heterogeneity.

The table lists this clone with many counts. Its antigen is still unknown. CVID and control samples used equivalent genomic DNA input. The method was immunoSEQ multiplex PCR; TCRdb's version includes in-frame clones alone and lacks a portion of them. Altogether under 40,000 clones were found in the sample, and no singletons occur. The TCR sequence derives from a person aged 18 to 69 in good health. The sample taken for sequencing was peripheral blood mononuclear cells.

CDR3 DNA (partial): TGTGCCAGCAGCCCCCGGGTGGCAGGGGGAACTGAA. Translated, it gives CASSPRVAGGTE. The entire CDR3 reads CASSPRVAGGTEAFF. The genes are TRBV3-1 (or the pseudogene TRBV3-2) and TRBJ1-1, with 7 bases identical to TRBD1. The CDR3 is cut off 3 residues early in the read; its end comes from the germline J gene. This CDR3 comprises 15 residues. CDR1 and CDR2 from the germline V gene are LGHDT and YNNKEL (reference sequence). Unmatched junction bases numbered 10, after V lost 4 bases and J lost 5 bases.